This TCR beta chain stems from a study of cytomegalovirus exposure and HLA in healthy donors. Study-wide results and limits: In a later analysis, common viral pathogens appeared linked to several of the most significant clusters. CMV serostatus alone was available as immune exposure information.

Every donor was a healthy person donating bone marrow. Regarding this clone: The antigen remains unidentified.

The PCR was carried out with 60 Vbeta primers and 13 Jbeta primers. Profiled with immunoSEQ multiplex PCR; TCRdb holds only in-frame clones, not every one. This sample has about 170,000 clones, with over 75% found just once. The receptor comes from a male donor in good health and CMV-seronegative. The sequenced sample consisted of PBMCs.

CDR3 DNA: TGTGCCAGCAGCTTAGAACCGGGGGGGACCGGCGAAAAACTGTTTTTT. Residues: CASSLEPGGTGEKLFF. The chain links TRBV7-6 to TRBJ1-4, with a weak D call TRBD1 (5 bases). V was pared by 1 base and J by 8 bases, with 17 bases between. This CDR3 has 16 residues. Germline CDR1 and CDR2: SGHVS and FNYEAQ.